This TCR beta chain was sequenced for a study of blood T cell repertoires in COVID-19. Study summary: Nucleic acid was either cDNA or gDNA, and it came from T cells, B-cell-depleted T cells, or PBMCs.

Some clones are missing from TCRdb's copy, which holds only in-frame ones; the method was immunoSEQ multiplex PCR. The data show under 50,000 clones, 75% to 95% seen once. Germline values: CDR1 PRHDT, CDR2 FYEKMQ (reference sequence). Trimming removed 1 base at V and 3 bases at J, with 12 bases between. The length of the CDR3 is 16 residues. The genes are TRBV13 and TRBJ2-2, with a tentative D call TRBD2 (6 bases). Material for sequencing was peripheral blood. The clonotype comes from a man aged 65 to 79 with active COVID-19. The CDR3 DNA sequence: TGTGCCAGCAGCTTAGTATCGAGCGGGTACACCGGGGAGCTGTTTTTT. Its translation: CASSLVSSGYTGELFF.